This T cell receptor (beta chain) was recorded in a study of preoperative IRX-2 immunotherapy in early breast cancer. This clone was counted between two and nine times. Using immunoSEQ multiplex PCR, the repertoire was profiled, and TCRdb retains in-frame clones only, with some absent. Seen here are around 43,000 clones, approximately 80% observed once, and the top ten hold approximately 1.2%. Treatment here: preoperative locoregional IRX-2 cytokine immunotherapy. Patients received preoperative, locoregional IRX-2 cytokine immunotherapy in a phase Ib study. In germline, CDR1 is MNHGY, CDR2 SAAAGT. This CDR3 has 14 amino acids. Trimming removed 6 bases from V and 3 bases from J; junction bases left unmatched: 7.

The receptor comes from a human donor with breast cancer. The source material was tumor tissue, sampled after IRX-2 immunotherapy. The rearrangement uses TRBV6-8 and TRBJ2-5, with 7 bases matching TRBD2. This CDR3 reads CASSGMGGKETQYF. In DNA, the CDR3 is TGTGCCAGCAGCGGAATGGGGGGGAAAGAGACCCAGTACTTC.